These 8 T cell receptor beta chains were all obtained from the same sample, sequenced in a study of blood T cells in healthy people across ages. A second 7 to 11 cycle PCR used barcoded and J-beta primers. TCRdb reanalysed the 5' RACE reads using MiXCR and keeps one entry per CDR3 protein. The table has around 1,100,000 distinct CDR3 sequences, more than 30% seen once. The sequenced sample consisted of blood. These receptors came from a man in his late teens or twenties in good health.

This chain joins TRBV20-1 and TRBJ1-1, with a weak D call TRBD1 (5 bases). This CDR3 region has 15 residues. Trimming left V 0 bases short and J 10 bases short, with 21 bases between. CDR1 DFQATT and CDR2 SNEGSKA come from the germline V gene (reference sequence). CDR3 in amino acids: CSAREVGGGSSGAFF. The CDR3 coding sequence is TGCAGTGCTAGAGAGGTGGGGGGGGGAAGTAGTGGAGCTTTCTTT.

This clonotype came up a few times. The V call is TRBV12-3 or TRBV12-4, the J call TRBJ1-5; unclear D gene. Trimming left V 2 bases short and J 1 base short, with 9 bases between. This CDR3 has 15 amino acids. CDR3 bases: TGTGCCAGCAGTTTAATCTCTGGGAGCAATCAGCCCCAGCATTTT. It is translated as CASSLISGSNQPQHF.

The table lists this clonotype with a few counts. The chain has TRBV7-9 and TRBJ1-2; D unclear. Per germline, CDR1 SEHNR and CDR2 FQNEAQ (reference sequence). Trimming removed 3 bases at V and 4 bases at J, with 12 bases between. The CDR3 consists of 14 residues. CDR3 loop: CASSLETLLYGYTF. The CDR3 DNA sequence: TGTGCCAGCAGCTTGGAGACATTGCTCTATGGCTACACCTTC.

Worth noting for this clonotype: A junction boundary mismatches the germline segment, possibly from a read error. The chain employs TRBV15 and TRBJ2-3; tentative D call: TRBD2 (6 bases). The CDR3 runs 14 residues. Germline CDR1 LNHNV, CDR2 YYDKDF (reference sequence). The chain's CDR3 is CATSGGWYLDTRYF. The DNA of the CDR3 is TGTGCCACCAGCGGGGGGTGGTATTTAGATACGCGGTATTTT.

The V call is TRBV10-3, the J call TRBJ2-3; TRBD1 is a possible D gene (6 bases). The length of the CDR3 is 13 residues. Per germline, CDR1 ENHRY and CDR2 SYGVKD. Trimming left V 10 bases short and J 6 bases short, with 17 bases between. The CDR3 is CASSQGWLDTQYF. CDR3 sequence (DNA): TGTGCCAGCTCCCAGGGGTGGCTCGATACGCAGTATTTT.

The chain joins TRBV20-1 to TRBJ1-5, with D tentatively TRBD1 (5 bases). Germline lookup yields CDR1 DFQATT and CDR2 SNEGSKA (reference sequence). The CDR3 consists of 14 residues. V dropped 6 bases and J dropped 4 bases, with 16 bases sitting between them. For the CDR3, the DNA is TGCAGTGCCAGCGACGGGGGGGTTAATCAGCCCCAGCATTTT. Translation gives CSASDGGVNQPQHF.

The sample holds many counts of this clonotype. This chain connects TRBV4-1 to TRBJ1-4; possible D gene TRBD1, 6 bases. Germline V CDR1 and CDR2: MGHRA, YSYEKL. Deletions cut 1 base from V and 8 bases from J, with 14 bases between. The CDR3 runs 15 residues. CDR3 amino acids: CASSQGITGNEKLFF. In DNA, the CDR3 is TGCGCCAGCAGCCAAGGAATAACAGGGAACGAAAAACTGTTTTTT.

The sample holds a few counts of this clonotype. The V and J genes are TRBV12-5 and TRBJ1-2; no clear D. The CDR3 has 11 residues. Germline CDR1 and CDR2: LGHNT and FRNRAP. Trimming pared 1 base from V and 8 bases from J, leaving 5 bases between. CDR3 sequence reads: CASGLAGGYTF. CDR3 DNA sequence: TGTGCTAGTGGTTTGGCCGGCGGCTACACCTTC.